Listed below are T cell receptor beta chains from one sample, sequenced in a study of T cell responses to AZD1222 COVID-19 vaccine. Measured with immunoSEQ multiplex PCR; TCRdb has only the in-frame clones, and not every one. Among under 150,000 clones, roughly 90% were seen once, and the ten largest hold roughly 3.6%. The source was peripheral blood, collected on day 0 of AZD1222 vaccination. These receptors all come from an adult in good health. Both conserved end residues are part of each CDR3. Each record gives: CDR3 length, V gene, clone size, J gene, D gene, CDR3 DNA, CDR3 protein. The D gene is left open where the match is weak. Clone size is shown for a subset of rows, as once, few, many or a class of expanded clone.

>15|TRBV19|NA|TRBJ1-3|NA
TGTGCCAGTACCCCGGACAGCTACTCTGGAAACACCATATATTTT
CASTPDSYSGNTIYF
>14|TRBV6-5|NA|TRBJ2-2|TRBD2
TGTGCCAGCAGGCTGGGACTAATCATCGGGGAGCTGTTTTTT
CASRLGLIIGELFF
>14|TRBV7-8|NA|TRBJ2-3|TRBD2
TGTGCCAGCAGCTTGGCGGGGGGGGCGAATACGCAGTATTTT
CASSLAGGANTQYF
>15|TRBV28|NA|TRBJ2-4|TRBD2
TGTGCCAGCAGCCCGTGGCGGGGGGATAAAAACATTCAGTACTTC
CASSPWRGDKNIQYF
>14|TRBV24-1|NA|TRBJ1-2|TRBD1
TGTGCCACCAGTGACCGTGACAGGGACTATGGCTACACCTTC
CATSDRDRDYGYTF
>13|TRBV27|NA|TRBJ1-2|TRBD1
TGTGCCAGCAGTTCGGGAGGGGGCAGCGGCTACACCTTC
CASSSGGGSGYTF
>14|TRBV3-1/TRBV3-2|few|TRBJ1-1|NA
TGTGCCAGCAGCCGTCTAATGGTGAACACTGAAGCTTTCTTT
CASSRLMVNTEAFF
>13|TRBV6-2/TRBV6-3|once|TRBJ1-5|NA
TGTGCCAGCAGTTTAACTAGTACATCAGCCCCGCATTTT
CASSLTSTSAPHF
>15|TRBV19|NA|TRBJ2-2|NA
TGTGCCAGTAGTTGGGCAGGGCGGAACACCGGGGAGCTGTTTTTT
CASSWAGRNTGELFF
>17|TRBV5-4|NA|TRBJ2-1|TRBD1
TGTGCCAGCAGCCCGCAAAAACTCGACAGGGACTACAATGAGCAGTTCTTC
CASSPQKLDRDYNEQFF
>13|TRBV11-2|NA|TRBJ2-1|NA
TGTGCCAGCAGCTTAGATTGGGACAATGAGCAGTTCTTC
CASSLDWDNEQFF
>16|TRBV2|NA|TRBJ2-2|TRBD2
TGTGCCAGCAGACCTATAGCGGGGGGGAACACCGGGGAGCTGTTTTTT
CASRPIAGGNTGELFF
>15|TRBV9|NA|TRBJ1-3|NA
TGTGCCAGCAGCGTAGAGGCAGCCCCCGGAAACACCATATATTTT
CASSVEAAPGNTIYF
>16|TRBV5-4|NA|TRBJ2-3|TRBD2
TGTGCCAGCAGCTTGGCCCACTCAGCGGGGTCAGATACGCAGTATTTT
CASSLAHSAGSDTQYF
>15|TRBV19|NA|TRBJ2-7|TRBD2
TGTGCCAGTAGGGCCGGGACTAGCCACTCCTACGAGCAGTACTTC
CASRAGTSHSYEQYF
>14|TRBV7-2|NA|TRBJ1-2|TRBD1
TGTGCCAGCAGCCCCCGACAGGGTCCCTATGGCTACACCTTC
CASSPRQGPYGYTF
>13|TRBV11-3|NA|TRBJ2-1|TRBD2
TGTGCCAGCAGCTTAGACGGGACTAGCGGGGGGATCTTC
CASSLDGTSGGIF
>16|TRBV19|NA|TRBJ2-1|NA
TGTGCCAGTAGTACCCGCGGGGGCCTCTCCTACAATGAGCAGTTCTTC
CASSTRGGLSYNEQFF
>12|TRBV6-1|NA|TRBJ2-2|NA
TGTGCCAGCAGTGAATGGACTCCCGGGCTGTTTTTT
CASSEWTPGLFF
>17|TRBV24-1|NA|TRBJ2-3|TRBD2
TGTGCCACCAGTGATCCCCGGACTAGCGGGGACACAGATACGCAGTATTTT
CATSDPRTSGDTDTQYF
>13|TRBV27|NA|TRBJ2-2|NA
TGTGCCAGCAGTTTTATCCTCACCGGGGAGCTGTTTTTT
CASSFILTGELFF
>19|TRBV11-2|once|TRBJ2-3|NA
TGTGCCAGCAGCTTAGGTAGAACGGTGGGGGGCGGTTTCACAGATACGCAGTATTTT
CASSLGRTVGGGFTDTQYF
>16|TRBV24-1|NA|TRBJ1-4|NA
TGTGCCACCAGTGATTTGCAGGGGAGAGCTTACGAAAAACTGTTTTTT
CATSDLQGRAYEKLFF
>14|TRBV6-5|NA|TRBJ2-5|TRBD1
TGTGCCAGCAGTTACGACAGGGTTCAAGAGACCCAGTACTTC
CASSYDRVQETQYF
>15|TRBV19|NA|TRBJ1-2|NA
TGTGCCAGTAGTATGGGCGGGGGCGCGTTGAGTGGCTACACCTTC
CASSMGGGALSGYTF
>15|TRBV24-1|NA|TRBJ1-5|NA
TGTGCCACCAGTGATTTTAGAACAACAAATCAGCCCCAGCATTTT
CATSDFRTTNQPQHF
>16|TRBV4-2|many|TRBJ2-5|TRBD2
TGTGCCAGCAGCCAAGGGCCTAGCGGGGGAGTAGAGACCCAGTACTTC
CASSQGPSGGVETQYF
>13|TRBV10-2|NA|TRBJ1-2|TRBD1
TGCGCCAGCAGTTTTGGGGACAGCTATGGCTACACCTTC
CASSFGDSYGYTF
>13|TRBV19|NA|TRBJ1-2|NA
TGTGCCAGTAGTATGGAAGGACAGCGGGGCTACACCTTC
CASSMEGQRGYTF
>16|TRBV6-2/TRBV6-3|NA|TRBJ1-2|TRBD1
TGTGCCAGCAGTTACTCGGACAGGCCTAACTACTATGGCTACACCTTC
CASSYSDRPNYYGYTF
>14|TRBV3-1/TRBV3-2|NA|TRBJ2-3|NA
TGTGCCAGCAGCCAATACGGGAATGGAGATACGCAGTATTTT
CASSQYGNGDTQYF
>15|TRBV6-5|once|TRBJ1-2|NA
TGTGCCAGCACGGGGTGGTGGGGGACGGATTATGGCTACACCTTC
CASTGWWGTDYGYTF
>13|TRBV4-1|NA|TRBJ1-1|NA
TGCGCCAGCAGCCCCATTCGAGGGACTGAAGCTTTCTTT
CASSPIRGTEAFF
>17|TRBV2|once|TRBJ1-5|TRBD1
TGTGCCAGCAGTGCCCTACCGGGACAGGGGGCCGAGCAGCCCCAGCATTTT
CASSALPGQGAEQPQHF
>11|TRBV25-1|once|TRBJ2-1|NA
TGTGCCAGCAGTGAAATTGGTGAGCAGTTCTTC
CASSEIGEQFF
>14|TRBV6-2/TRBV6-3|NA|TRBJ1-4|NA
TGTGCCAGCAGTGACCGGGCCTCGGATGAAAAACTGTTTTTT
CASSDRASDEKLFF
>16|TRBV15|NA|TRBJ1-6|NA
TGTGCCACCAGCAGAGACGGGGCCTCCTATAATTCACCCCTCCACTTT
CATSRDGASYNSPLHF
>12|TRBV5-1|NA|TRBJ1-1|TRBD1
TGCGCCAGCAGCCCGGGGACAGGTGAAGCTTTCTTT
CASSPGTGEAFF
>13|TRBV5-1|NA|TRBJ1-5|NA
TGCGCCAGCAGCACTCAACCTAATCAGCCCGTCCATTTT
CASSTQPNQPVHF
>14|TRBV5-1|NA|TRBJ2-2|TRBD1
TGCGCCAGCTCCAAGCCCGGACAGGCCGGGGAGCTGTTTTTT
CASSKPGQAGELFF
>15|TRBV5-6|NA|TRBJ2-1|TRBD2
TGTGCCAGCAGCTTGGTGGGACTAGAGTACAATGAGCAGTTCTTC
CASSLVGLEYNEQFF
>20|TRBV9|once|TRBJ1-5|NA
TGTGCCAGCAGCGTAGGGGAAATGGACAAAGGTGGTTTTGGCAATCAGCCCCAGCATTTT
CASSVGEMDKGGFGNQPQHF
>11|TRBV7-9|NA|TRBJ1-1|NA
TGTGCCAGCAGACCGACAGGAGAAGCTTTCTTT
CASRPTGEAFF
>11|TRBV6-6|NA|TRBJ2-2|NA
TGTGCCAGCAGTCGAACCGGGGAGCTGTTTTTT
CASSRTGELFF
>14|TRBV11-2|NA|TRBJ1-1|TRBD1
TGTGCCAGCAGCTTTGCTCAGGGGGCCACTGAAGCTTTCTTT
CASSFAQGATEAFF
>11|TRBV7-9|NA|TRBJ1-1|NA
TGTGCCAGCAGCTTAGCCGGGGAAGCTTTCTTT
CASSLAGEAFF
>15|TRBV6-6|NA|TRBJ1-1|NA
TGTGCCAGCAATTCCCACGGGCAGAGCCCCACTGAAGCTTTCTTT
CASNSHGQSPTEAFF
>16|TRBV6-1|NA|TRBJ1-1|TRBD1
TGTGCCAGCAGTGGAGGGACAGGGGGAAGGAACACTGAAGCTTTCTTT
CASSGGTGGRNTEAFF
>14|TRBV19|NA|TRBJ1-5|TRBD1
TGTGCCAGTAGTGGGGGACAGAGTAATCAGCCCCAGCATTTT
CASSGGQSNQPQHF
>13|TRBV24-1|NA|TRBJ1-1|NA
TGTGCCACCAGTGCCGGAACTAACACTGAAGCTTTCTTT
CATSAGTNTEAFF
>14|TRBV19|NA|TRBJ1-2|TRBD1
TGTGCCAGTAGTCTAACAGGGGGCAACTATGGCTACACCTTC
CASSLTGGNYGYTF
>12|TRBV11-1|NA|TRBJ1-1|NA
TGTGCCAGCAGCCTAAGACAGTTTGAAGCTTTCTTT
CASSLRQFEAFF
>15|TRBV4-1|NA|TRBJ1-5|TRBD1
TGCGCCAGCAGCCATGGGACAGCTATAAATCAGCCCCAGCATTTT
CASSHGTAINQPQHF
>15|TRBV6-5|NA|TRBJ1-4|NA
TGTGCCAGCGACCCATATGGGGCGGGAGGGGAAAAACTGTTTTTT
CASDPYGAGGEKLFF
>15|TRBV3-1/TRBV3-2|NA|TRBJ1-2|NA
TGTGCCAGCAGCCAAGAGCCAGGGAGCGCCGATGGCTACACCTTC
CASSQEPGSADGYTF
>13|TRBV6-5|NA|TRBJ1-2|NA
TGTGCCAGCAGTTTGCAGGGCGGCTATGGCTACACCTTC
CASSLQGGYGYTF
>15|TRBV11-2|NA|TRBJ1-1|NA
TGTGCCAGCAGCTTGAGGGTCCACGCGAACACTGAAGCTTTCTTT
CASSLRVHANTEAFF
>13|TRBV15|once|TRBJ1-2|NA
TGTGCCACCAGCAGTGGGGGTTCCGTCGGCTACACCTTC
CATSSGGSVGYTF
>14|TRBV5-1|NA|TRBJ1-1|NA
TGCGCCAGCAGCTTTAGTGGGGGTCGGACTGAAGCTTTCTTT
CASSFSGGRTEAFF
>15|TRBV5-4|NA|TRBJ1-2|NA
TGTGCCAGCAGCTCCCCGGGGGACCTTGGCTATGGCTACACCTTC
CASSSPGDLGYGYTF